A single sample gave rise to the 17 T cell receptor beta chains below, sequenced in a study of TIL therapy for anti-PD-1-resistant metastatic lung cancer (dated by TCRdb to about 2021). Using bias-controlled multiplex PCR with the immunoSEQ v3 hsTCRB kit, the TCR beta CDR3 regions were amplified from genomic DNA. TCRdb mirrors the immuneACCESS table, restricted to in-frame sequences. Some clones are absent from its copies; in checked studies, under half trace to an unresolved V gene, and the reason for the others is unknown. In all, the sample holds 45,000 to 75,000 clones, and under 75% of those were seen once. The top ten clonotypes cover roughly 6.6% of the sample. This sample's time point label indicates: pre-treatment sample, taken before nivolumab and TIL therapy. The source material was blood, sampled at baseline. These receptors came from a person between 25 and 79 years old with non-small cell lung cancer.

This clone has only a few counts. This chain connects TRBV19 to TRBJ1-3, with unresolved D. CDR3 length: 13 residues. Germline-derived CDR1 and CDR2 are LNHDA and SQIVND (reference sequence). V gave up 10 bases and J gave up 0 bases, with 10 bases separating them. The CDR3 here is CATARLSGNTIYF. As DNA, the CDR3 is TGTGCCACTGCACGACTCTCTGGAAACACCATATATTTT.

V is TRBV11-3 and J is TRBJ2-1; perhaps TRBD1 as D (5 bases). This CDR3 region has 15 residues. V shed 1 base and J shed 4 bases, with 11 bases lying between them. Germline CDR1 reads SGHNT; CDR2 reads YENEEA. CDR3 sequence: CASSLGGISYNEQFF. DNA of the CDR3: TGTGCCAGCAGCTTAGGGGGCATTTCTTACAATGAGCAGTTCTTC.

This clone turned up a few times. V and J are TRBV30 and TRBJ1-2; D is unresolved. This CDR3 has 10 amino acids. Between the trimmed V and J ends, which lost 6 bases and 6 bases, there was a span of 8 bases. The V gene's germline CDR1 is GTSNPN and CDR2 SVGIG (reference sequence). CDR3 loop: CACYPNGYTF. In DNA form, the CDR3 reads TGTGCCTGTTATCCCAATGGCTACACCTTC. Full variable domain (rest looked up from reference TRBV30 and TRBJ1-2): SQTIHQWPATLVQPVGSPLSLECTVEGTSNPNLYWYRQAAGRGLQLLFYSVGIGQISSEVPQNLSASRPQDRQFILSSKKLLLSDSGFYLCACYPNGYTFGSGTRLTVV.

The genes are TRBV14 and TRBJ1-1; 7 bases line up with TRBD1. Germline values: CDR1 SGHDN, CDR2 FVKESK. This CDR3 spans 14 amino acids. The V gene end was trimmed by 4 bases and the J gene end by 1 base; junction bases not matched to a gene: 3. The CDR3 spells CASSRTGGNTEAFF. As DNA, the CDR3 is TGTGCCAGCAGCCGGACAGGTGGGAACACTGAAGCTTTCTTT.

J is TRBJ2-3 and V is TRBV6-5; D unclear. Germline-derived CDR1 and CDR2 are MNHEY and SVGAGI. This CDR3 region has 14 residues. V lost 7 bases, J lost 4 bases, and 15 bases lay in between. CDR3 amino acids: CASKRPSGSDTQYF. CDR3 sequence (DNA): TGTGCCAGCAAGAGACCCTCAGGTTCAGATACGCAGTATTTT.

This rearrangement joins TRBV5-8 to TRBJ1-5; TRBD1 matches at 7 bases. Germline V gene sequence: CDR1 SGHTS, CDR2 YDEGEE. This CDR3 is 15 amino acids long. Losses at the gene ends were 4 bases for V and 5 bases for J; bases not matched to a gene: 9. For the CDR3, the DNA is TGTGCCAGCAGCCTGGGGGACAGTGGGTATCAGCCCCAGCATTTT. This translates into CASSLGDSGYQPQHF. Full variable domain (remainder filled in from reference TRBV5-8 and TRBJ1-5): EAGVTQSPTHLIKTRGQQATLRCSPISGHTSVYWYQQALGLGLQFLLWYDEGEERNRGNFPPRFSGRQFPNYSSELNVNALELEDSALYLCASSLGDSGYQPQHFGDGTRLSIL.

In this sample, this clone turned up once. The chain joins TRBV15 to TRBJ2-7; TRBD1 agrees at 10 bases. The V and J ends lost 3 bases and 3 bases, in that order; junction bases with no gene match: 2. The CDR3 length is 14 residues. From germline, CDR1 is LNHNV and CDR2 YYDKDF (reference sequence). The CDR3 protein is CATSSRDRGYEQYF. The CDR3 nucleotides are TGTGCCACCAGCAGCCGGGACAGGGGCTACGAGCAGTACTTC.

This clone has just one count. The CDR3 DNA is TGTGCCAGCAGAGGGACAGGAGATTATCAGCCCCAGCATTTT. Translated, it gives CASRGTGDYQPQHF. This chain links TRBV27 with TRBJ1-5; TRBD1 agrees at 8 bases. This CDR3 comprises 14 residues. The V gene's germline CDR1 is MNHEY and CDR2 SMNVEV (reference sequence). Trimming cost V 6 bases and J 5 bases; bases outside gene matches: 6.

This sequence joins TRBV7-9 and TRBJ1-1; 8 nucleotides agree with TRBD1. J lost 5 bases, V lost 6 bases, and 14 bases had no gene match. From germline, CDR1 is SEHNR and CDR2 FQNEAQ (reference sequence). The CDR3 consists of 16 residues. CDR3 sequence: CASSGPGTGKGTEAFF. CDR3 DNA sequence: TGTGCCAGCAGTGGTCCCGGGACAGGCAAAGGTACTGAAGCTTTCTTT.

V is TRBV2 and J is TRBJ2-1; D possibly uses TRBD1 or TRBD2 (6 bases each). Germline V gene lookup returns CDR1 SNHLY and CDR2 FYNNEI. The CDR3 contains 16 residues. V was clipped by 5 bases and J by 6 bases, with 20 bases between them. The CDR3 sequence is CASSPNRDSGANEQFF. The CDR3 region has the DNA TGTGCCAGCAGTCCTAACCGCGACTCGGGGGCCAATGAGCAGTTCTTC.

This clone occurred once. V gene TRBV2 combines with J gene TRBJ2-5; possible D gene TRBD1, 6 bases. The germline V gene has CDR1 SNHLY and CDR2 FYNNEI. The V end lost 10 bases, the J end lost 4 bases, and 16 bases lay between the germline ends. The CDR3 sequence is 13 residues long. CDR3 sequence: CATMTTGSETQYF. CDR3 DNA: TGTGCCACCATGACAACAGGGTCAGAGACCCAGTACTTC.

This clone was picked up a small number of times. V gene TRBV29-1 combines with J gene TRBJ1-1; 7 nucleotides align to TRBD1. The CDR3 contains 12 residues. Trimming at V came to 5 bases and at J to 4 bases, leaving 4 bases not matched to a gene. Germline V gene lookup returns CDR1 SQVTM and CDR2 ANQGSEA. The DNA of the CDR3 is TGCAGCGTTTCTGACAGGGCCACTGAAGCTTTCTTT. It is translated as CSVSDRATEAFF.

This clone occurred once. This chain connects TRBV27 to TRBJ2-5, with 8 bases matching TRBD1. V trimming: 0 bases; J trimming: 5 bases; junction bases outside the gene matches: 2. This CDR3 spans 14 amino acids. Looked up from germline, CDR1 is MNHEY and CDR2 is SMNVEV (reference sequence). The CDR3 DNA follows: TGTGCCAGCAGTTTATCATGGACAGGGGAGACCCAGTACTTC. Translated, it gives CASSLSWTGETQYF.

The chain combines TRBV5-4 with TRBJ2-7; D might be TRBD2 (6 bases). Per germline, CDR1 SGHNT and CDR2 YYREEE (reference sequence). V gave up 4 bases and J gave up 4 bases, with 15 bases separating them. The CDR3 covers 14 residues. CDR3 DNA sequence: TGTGCCAGCAGCGTGGGACTGGGGGTTTACGAGCAGTACTTC. This translates into CASSVGLGVYEQYF.

In DNA form, the CDR3 reads TGTGCCAGCAGCCCAGCCGGTATGGACACTGAAGCTTTCTTT. It specifies CASSPAGMDTEAFF. This chain links TRBV7-3 with TRBJ1-1; D gene uncertain. Germline values: CDR1 SGHTA, CDR2 FQGTGA. Trimming removed 5 bases at V and 3 bases at J, with 13 bases between. The CDR3 is made up of 14 amino acids.

The J gene is TRBJ1-2, the V gene TRBV5-4; D call uncertain. V was pared by 0 bases and J by 8 bases, with 17 bases between. The germline CDR1 and CDR2 sequences are SGHNT and YYREEE (reference sequence). The CDR3 runs 15 residues. The chain's CDR3 is CASSLENLVSQGYTF. CDR3 sequence (DNA): TGTGCCAGCAGCTTGGAGAACCTGGTCTCTCAGGGCTACACCTTC.

This chain connects TRBV28 to TRBJ1-2; 7 bases fit TRBD1. The CDR3 has 14 residues. The V and J ends lost 4 bases and 3 bases, in that order; junction bases with no gene match: 5. CDR1 MDHEN and CDR2 SYDVKM come from the germline V gene. CDR3 protein: CASSWRDSYYGYTF. CDR3 nucleotide sequence: TGTGCCAGCAGTTGGCGGGACAGTTACTATGGCTACACCTTC.